This T cell receptor beta chain derives from a study of T cell changes during pregnancy in multiple sclerosis (dated by TCRdb to 2018 to 2020). Some background on the complete study: In women with multiple sclerosis, the researchers looked at how the T cell repertoire shifted as pregnancy progressed.

V and J are truncated by 2 bases and 2 bases respectively, leaving an intervening sequence of 9 bases. The CDR3 contains 15 residues, cysteine and phenylalanine counted. CDR3 DNA is the only sequence kept; it has 45 bases, read in frame from the first base. Based on the germline V gene (reference sequence), the CDR1 and CDR2 sequences are LNHNV and YYDKDF. The protocol used for the library was the immunoSEQ multiplex PCR assay. Imported from immuneACCESS, the table was reduced by TCRdb to in-frame sequences with V and J called. These copies leave out some clones; in studies compared against another copy, an unresolved V gene accounts for under half, and the cause of the remainder is not known. Counted in this sample were about 31,000 clones; approximately 90% of them appeared once. The top ten clonotypes cover over 7.5% of the sample. Concerning this clone itself: This receptor's antigen is unknown. No much larger clone exists at a distance of one base, and base qualities are not known.

The rearranged segments are TRBV15 and TRBJ1-4; TRBD1 could be the D gene, as 5 bases match. The TCR originated in a female donor with multiple sclerosis, enrolled in a pregnancy study. The specimen was CD8+ T cells from peripheral blood mononuclear cells, collected before pregnancy. The CDR3 region reads CATSRWGETNEKLFF. The nucleotide sequence reads as follows: TGTGCCACCAGCAGATGGGGGGAGACTAATGAAAAACTGTTTTTT.